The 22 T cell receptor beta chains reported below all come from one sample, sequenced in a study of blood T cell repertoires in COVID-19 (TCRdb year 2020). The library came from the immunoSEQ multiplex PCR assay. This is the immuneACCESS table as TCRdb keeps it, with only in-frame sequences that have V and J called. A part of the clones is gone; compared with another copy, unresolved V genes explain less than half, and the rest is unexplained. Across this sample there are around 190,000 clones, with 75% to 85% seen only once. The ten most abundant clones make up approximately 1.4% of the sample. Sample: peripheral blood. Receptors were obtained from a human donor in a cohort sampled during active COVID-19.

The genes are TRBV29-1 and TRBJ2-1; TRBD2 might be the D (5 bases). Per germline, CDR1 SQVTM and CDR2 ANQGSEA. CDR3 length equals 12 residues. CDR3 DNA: TGCGCGGGCGAGGCCTCCTACAATGAGCAGTTCTTC. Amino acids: CAGEASYNEQFF.

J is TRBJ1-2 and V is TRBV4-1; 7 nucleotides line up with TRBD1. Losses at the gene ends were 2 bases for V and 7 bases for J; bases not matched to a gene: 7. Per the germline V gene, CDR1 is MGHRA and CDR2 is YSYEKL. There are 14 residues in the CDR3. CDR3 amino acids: CASSQPTGAAGYTF. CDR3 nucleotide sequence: TGCGCCAGCAGCCAACCTACAGGGGCGGCTGGCTACACCTTC.

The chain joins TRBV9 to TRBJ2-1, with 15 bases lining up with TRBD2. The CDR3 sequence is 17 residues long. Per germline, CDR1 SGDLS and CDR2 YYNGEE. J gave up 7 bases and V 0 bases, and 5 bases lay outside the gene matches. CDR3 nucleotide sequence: TGTGCCAGCAGCGTAGGTGGACTAGCGGGGGGGCGGAATGAGCAGTTCTTC. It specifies CASSVGGLAGGRNEQFF.

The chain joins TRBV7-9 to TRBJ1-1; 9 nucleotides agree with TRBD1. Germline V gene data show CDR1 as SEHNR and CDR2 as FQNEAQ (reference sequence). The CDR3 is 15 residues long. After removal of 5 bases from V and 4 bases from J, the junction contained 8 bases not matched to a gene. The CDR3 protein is CASSTPQGASTEAFF. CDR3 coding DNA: TGTGCCAGCAGCACCCCACAGGGGGCGAGCACTGAAGCTTTCTTT.

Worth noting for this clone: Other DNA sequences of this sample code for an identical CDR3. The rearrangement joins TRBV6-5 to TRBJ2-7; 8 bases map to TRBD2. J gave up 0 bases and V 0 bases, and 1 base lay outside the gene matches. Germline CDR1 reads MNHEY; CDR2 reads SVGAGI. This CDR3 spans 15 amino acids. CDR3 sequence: CASSYSGGGSYEQYF. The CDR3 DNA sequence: TGTGCCAGCAGTTACTCCGGGGGGGGCTCCTACGAGCAGTACTTC.

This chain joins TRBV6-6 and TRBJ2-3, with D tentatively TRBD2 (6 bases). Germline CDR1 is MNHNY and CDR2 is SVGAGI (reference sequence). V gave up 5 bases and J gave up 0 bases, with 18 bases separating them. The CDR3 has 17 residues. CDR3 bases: TGTGCCAGCAGTCTGCGGGGCACCCGAACTAGCACAGATACGCAGTATTTT. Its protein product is CASSLRGTRTSTDTQYF.

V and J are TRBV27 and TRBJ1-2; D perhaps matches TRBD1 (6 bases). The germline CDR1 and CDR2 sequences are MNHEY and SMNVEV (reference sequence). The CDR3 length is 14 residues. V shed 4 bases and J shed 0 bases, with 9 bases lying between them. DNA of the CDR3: TGTGCCAGCAGTTCAGCAGGGGCTAACTATGGCTACACCTTC. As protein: CASSSAGANYGYTF.

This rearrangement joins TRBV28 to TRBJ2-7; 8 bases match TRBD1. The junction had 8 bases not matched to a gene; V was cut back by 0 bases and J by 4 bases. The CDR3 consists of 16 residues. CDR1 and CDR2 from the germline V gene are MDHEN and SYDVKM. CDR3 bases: TGTGCCAGCAGTTTATGGGCCCAGACAGGGGCTTACGAGCAGTACTTC. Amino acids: CASSLWAQTGAYEQYF.

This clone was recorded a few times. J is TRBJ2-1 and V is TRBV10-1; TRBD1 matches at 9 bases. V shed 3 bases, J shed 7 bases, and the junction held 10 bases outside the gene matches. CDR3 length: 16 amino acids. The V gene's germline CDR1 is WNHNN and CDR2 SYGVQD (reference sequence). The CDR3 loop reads CASSEGTGGAGNEQFF. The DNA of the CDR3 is TGCGCCAGCAGTGAAGGCACAGGGGGCGCGGGGAATGAGCAGTTCTTC.

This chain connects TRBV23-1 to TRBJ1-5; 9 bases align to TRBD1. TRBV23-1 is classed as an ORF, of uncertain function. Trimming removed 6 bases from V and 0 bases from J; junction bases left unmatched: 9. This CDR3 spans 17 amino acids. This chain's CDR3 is CASRPGTGSVSNQPQHF. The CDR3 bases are TGCGCCAGCAGACCCGGGACAGGGAGTGTTAGCAATCAGCCCCAGCATTTT.

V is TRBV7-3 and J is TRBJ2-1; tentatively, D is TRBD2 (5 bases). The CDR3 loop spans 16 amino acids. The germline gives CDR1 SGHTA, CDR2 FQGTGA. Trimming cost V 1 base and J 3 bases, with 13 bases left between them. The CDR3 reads CASSLNALAGYNEQFF. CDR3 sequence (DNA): TGTGCCAGCAGCTTAAATGCTCTCGCGGGCTACAATGAGCAGTTCTTC. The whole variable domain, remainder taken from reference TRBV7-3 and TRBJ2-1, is GAGVSQTPSNKVTEKGKYVELRCDPISGHTALYWYRQSLGQGPEFLIYFQGTGAADDSGLPNDRFFAVRPEGSVSTLKIQRTERGDSAVYLCASSLNALAGYNEQFFGPGTRLTVL.

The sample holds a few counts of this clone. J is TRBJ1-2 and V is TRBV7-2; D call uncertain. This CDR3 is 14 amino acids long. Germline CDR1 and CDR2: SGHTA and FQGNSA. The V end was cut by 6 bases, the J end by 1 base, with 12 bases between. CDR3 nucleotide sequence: TGTGCCAGCAGTTCCGGACTTAGTAACTATGGCTACACCTTC. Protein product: CASSSGLSNYGYTF.

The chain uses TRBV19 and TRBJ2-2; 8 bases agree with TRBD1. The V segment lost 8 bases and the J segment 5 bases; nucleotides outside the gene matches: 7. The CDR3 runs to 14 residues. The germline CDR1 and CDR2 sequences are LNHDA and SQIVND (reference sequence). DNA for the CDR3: TGTGCCAGTGAAGGCAGGGGGCGGACCGGGGAGCTGTTTTTT. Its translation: CASEGRGRTGELFF.

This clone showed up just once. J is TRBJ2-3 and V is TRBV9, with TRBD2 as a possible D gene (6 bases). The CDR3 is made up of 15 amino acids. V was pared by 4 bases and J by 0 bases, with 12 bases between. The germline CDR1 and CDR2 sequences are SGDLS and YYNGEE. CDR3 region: CASSLAVFSTDTQYF. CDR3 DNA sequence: TGTGCCAGCAGCTTAGCGGTTTTTAGCACAGATACGCAGTATTTT.

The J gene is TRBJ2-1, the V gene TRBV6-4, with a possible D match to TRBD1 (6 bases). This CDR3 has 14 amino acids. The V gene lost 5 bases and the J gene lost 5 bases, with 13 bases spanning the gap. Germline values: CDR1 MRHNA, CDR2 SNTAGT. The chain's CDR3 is CASSSEGEHNEQFF. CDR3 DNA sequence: TGTGCCAGCAGTTCCGAGGGGGAGCACAATGAGCAGTTCTTC.

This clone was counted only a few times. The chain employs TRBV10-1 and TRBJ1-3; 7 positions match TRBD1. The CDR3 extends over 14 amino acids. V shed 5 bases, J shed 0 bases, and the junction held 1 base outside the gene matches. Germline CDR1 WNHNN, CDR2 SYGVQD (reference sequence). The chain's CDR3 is CASSSGGSGNTIYF. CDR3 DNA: TGCGCCAGCAGTTCAGGGGGCTCTGGAAACACCATATATTTT.

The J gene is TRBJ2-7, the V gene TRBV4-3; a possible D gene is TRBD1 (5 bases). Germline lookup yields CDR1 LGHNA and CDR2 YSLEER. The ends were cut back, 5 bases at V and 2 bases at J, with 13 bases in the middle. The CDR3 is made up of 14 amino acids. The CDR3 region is CASSVATGTYEQYF. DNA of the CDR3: TGCGCCAGCAGCGTCGCAACAGGTACCTACGAGCAGTACTTC.

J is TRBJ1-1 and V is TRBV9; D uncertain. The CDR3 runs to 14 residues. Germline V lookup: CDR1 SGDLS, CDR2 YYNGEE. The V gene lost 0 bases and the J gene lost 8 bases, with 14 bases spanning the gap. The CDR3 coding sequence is TGTGCCAGCAGCGTAGCTCGCGGTAGCACCGAAGCTTTCTTT. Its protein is CASSVARGSTEAFF. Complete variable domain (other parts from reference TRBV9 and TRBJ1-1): DSGVTQTPKHLITATGQRVTLRCSPRSGDLSVYWYQQSLDQGLQFLIQYYNGEERAKGNILERFSAQQFPDLHSELNLSSLELGDSALYFCASSVARGSTEAFFGQGTRLTVV.

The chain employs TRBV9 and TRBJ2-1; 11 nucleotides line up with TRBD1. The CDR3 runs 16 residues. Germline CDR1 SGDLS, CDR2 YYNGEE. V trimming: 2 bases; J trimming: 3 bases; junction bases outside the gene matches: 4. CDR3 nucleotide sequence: TGTGCCAGCAGCGTCGGCGGGACAGGGGGCTACAATGAGCAGTTCTTC. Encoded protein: CASSVGGTGGYNEQFF.

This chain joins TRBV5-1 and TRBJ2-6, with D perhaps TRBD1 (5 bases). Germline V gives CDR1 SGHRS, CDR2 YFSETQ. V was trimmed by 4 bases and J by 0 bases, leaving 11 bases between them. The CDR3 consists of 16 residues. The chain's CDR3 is CASSPGHLSGANVLTF. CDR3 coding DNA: TGCGCCAGCAGCCCAGGACATCTCTCTGGGGCCAACGTCCTGACTTTC.

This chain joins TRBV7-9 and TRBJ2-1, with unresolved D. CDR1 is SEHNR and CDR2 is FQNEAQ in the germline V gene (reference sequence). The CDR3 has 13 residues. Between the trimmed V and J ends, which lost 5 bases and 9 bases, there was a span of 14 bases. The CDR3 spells CASSIGAGSEQFF. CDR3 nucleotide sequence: TGTGCCAGCAGCATAGGCGCAGGCAGTGAGCAGTTCTTC.

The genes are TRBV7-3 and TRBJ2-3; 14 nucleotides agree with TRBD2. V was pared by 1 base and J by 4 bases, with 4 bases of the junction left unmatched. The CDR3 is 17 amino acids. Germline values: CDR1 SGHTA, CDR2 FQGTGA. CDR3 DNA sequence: TGTGCCAGCAGCTTAAACCCGGGACTAGCGGGAGCAGATACGCAGTATTTT. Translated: CASSLNPGLAGADTQYF.